These 29 T cell receptor beta chains were all obtained from the same sample, sequenced in a study of OX40 agonist ivuxolimab in advanced cancers. Data came from immunoSEQ multiplex PCR; TCRdb stores just in-frame clones and leaves some out. The sample has approximately 50,000 clones, around 81% seen once. Sequencing was performed on CD4+ or CD8+ T cells sorted from blood, taken in a trial of the OX40 agonist ivuxolimab. All receptors derive from an adult with an advanced solid tumor such as melanoma, head and neck, liver or kidney cancer.

The rearrangement uses TRBV13 and TRBJ2-3; D is unclear. The CDR3 is made up of 12 amino acids. The germline V gene encodes CDR1 PRHDT and CDR2 FYEKMQ (reference sequence). Trimming removed 3 bases from V and 4 bases from J, with 5 bases in between. This CDR3 is CASSLVSDTQYF. The CDR3 nucleotides read TGTGCCAGCAGCTTGGTGTCAGATACGCAGTATTTT.

In DNA, the CDR3 is TGTGCCAGCAGCTTGGGCGGGGTGGCTAGCGGTTACAATGAGCAGTTCTTC. Translation gives CASSLGGVASGYNEQFF. The gene calls are TRBV5-6 and TRBJ2-1, with 7 nucleotides matching TRBD2. The CDR3 loop spans 17 amino acids. After removal of 0 bases from V and 4 bases from J, the junction contained 10 bases not matched to a gene. Germline assignment: CDR1 SGHDT and CDR2 YYEEEE.

This clone appeared once. The chain joins TRBV5-6 to TRBJ2-5; 14 bases agree with TRBD2. V lost 4 bases to trimming and J lost 6 bases; unmatched junction nucleotides: 5. This CDR3 is built from 15 residues. CDR1 and CDR2 (germline): SGHDT, YYEEEE. The DNA for the CDR3 is TGTGCCAGCAGCCGGACTAGCGGGGGGTTAAAGACCCAGTACTTC. It encodes CASSRTSGGLKTQYF.

This chain uses TRBV10-2 with TRBJ2-7; the match to TRBD2 covers 8 bases. V gave up 3 bases and J gave up 5 bases; unmatched junction bases: 9. CDR1 and CDR2 (germline): WSHSY, SAAADI. CDR3 length: 15 amino acids. The CDR3 sequence is CASSDARGGANEQYF. The CDR3 bases are TGCGCCAGCAGTGATGCCCGGGGGGGGGCTAACGAGCAGTACTTC.

This chain connects TRBV14 to TRBJ1-1; D not certain. This CDR3 comprises 15 residues. Germline loops: CDR1 SGHDN, CDR2 FVKESK. Trimming shortened V by 4 bases and J by 1 base, and 13 bases separated the two germline ends. This chain's CDR3 is CASSLTAWGNTEAFF. The CDR3 region has the DNA TGTGCCAGCAGCCTCACAGCATGGGGGAACACTGAAGCTTTCTTT. Variable domain in full (rest from reference TRBV14 and TRBJ1-1): EAGVTQFPSHSVIEKGQTVTLRCDPISGHDNLYWYRRVMGKEIKFLLHFVKESKQDESGMPNNRFLAERTGGTYSTLKVQPAELEDSGVYFCASSLTAWGNTEAFFGQGTRLTVV.

This clone was observed a few times. This sequence joins TRBV4-3 and TRBJ1-1; 7 nucleotides align to TRBD1. J gave up 8 bases and V 4 bases, and 22 bases lay outside the gene matches. CDR3 size: 18 residues. Germline CDR1 LGHNA, CDR2 YSLEER. As DNA, the CDR3 is TGCGCCAGCAGCCGAGCTCATTCTGTAGGGACAGCGAGCTTCGAAGCTTTCTTT. Its translation is CASSRAHSVGTASFEAFF.

The chain recombines TRBV7-3 with TRBJ1-1; 7 nucleotides agree with TRBD1. Germline CDR1 is SGHTA and CDR2 is FQGTGA. This CDR3 spans 14 amino acids. V shed 5 bases and J 1 base; nucleotides not matched to a gene: 4. This chain's CDR3 is CASSPQGSNTEAFF. The CDR3 DNA follows: TGTGCCAGCAGCCCACAGGGGTCGAACACTGAAGCTTTCTTT. Full variable domain (outside the CDR3, taken from reference TRBV7-3 and TRBJ1-1): GAGVSQTPSNKVTEKGKYVELRCDPISGHTALYWYRQSLGQGPEFLIYFQGTGAADDSGLPNDRFFAVRPEGSVSTLKIQRTERGDSAVYLCASSPQGSNTEAFFGQGTRLTVV.

The gene calls are TRBV27 and TRBJ1-6; D unclear. The ends were cut back, 5 bases at V and 0 bases at J, with 11 bases in the middle. There are 16 residues in the CDR3. CDR1 is MNHEY, CDR2 SMNVEV, per germline (reference sequence). The DNA of the CDR3 is TGTGCCAGCAGTGTCAAGGGCAGCTCCTATAATTCACCCCTCCACTTT. This encodes CASSVKGSSYNSPLHF.

V and J are TRBV2 and TRBJ2-2; D remains unclear. The germline CDR1 and CDR2 sequences are SNHLY and FYNNEI. Trimming took 2 bases from V and 0 from J, leaving 16 bases between them. The CDR3 is made up of 18 amino acids. The CDR3 sequence: CASSERPPIYANTGELFF. The CDR3 DNA follows: TGTGCCAGCAGTGAACGGCCACCGATTTATGCGAACACCGGGGAGCTGTTTTTT.

The chain joins TRBV4-1 to TRBJ2-2; 7 bases map to TRBD2. Looked up from germline, CDR1 is MGHRA and CDR2 is YSYEKL. The CDR3 is 16 amino acids. V lost 0 bases to trimming and J lost 4 bases; unmatched junction nucleotides: 5. The CDR3 region is CASSQEWGLFTGELFF. The CDR3 bases are TGCGCCAGCAGCCAAGAATGGGGACTATTCACCGGGGAGCTGTTTTTT.

This chain joins TRBV5-3 and TRBJ2-3; 15 bases map to TRBD2. TRBV5-3 counts as an open reading frame of uncertain function. This CDR3 is built from 16 residues. The J segment lost 4 bases and the V segment lost 4 bases, leaving 4 bases of the junction unmatched. CDR3 bases: TGTGCCAGAAGCCAGGGGACTAGCGGGAGGCCAGATACGCAGTATTTT. Residues: CARSQGTSGRPDTQYF.

The gene calls are TRBV4-2 and TRBJ2-7, with 9 bases aligning to TRBD2. Germline trimming cut 4 bases from V and 7 bases from J; bases unmatched to any gene: 14. There are 16 residues in the CDR3. Looked up from germline, CDR1 is LGHNA and CDR2 is YNFKEQ. The CDR3 reads CASSPNLAGSGGEQYF. The DNA for the CDR3 is TGTGCCAGCAGCCCAAATCTAGCGGGGTCGGGGGGAGAGCAGTACTTC.

The chain is built from TRBV5-6 and TRBJ2-5, with D tentatively TRBD2 (6 bases). V was pared by 4 bases and J by 5 bases, with 9 bases between. The CDR3 sequence is 12 residues long. CDR1 is SGHDT and CDR2 is YYEEEE in the germline V gene. The CDR3 spells CASSASVETQYF. The DNA for the CDR3 is TGTGCCAGCAGCGCTAGCGTGGAGACCCAGTACTTC.

V usage is TRBV5-1 and J usage is TRBJ2-2; 7 nucleotides agree with TRBD1. The CDR3 is 15 amino acids. CDR1 and CDR2 (germline): SGHRS, YFSETQ. V gave up 2 bases and J gave up 2 bases; unmatched junction bases: 3. CDR3 sequence: CASSFDRANTGELFF. In DNA form, the CDR3 reads TGCGCCAGCAGCTTCGACAGGGCAAACACCGGGGAGCTGTTTTTT.

The chain combines TRBV9 with TRBJ2-7; a weak D match, TRBD2 (5 bases). The V gene lost 4 bases and the J gene lost 6 bases, with 20 bases spanning the gap. The germline CDR1 and CDR2 sequences are SGDLS and YYNGEE. This CDR3 comprises 15 residues. The CDR3 loop reads CASSPTLGSHSEQYF. The CDR3 region has the DNA TGTGCCAGCAGCCCCACTCTTGGGAGTCACAGCGAGCAGTACTTC.

The gene calls are TRBV5-3 and TRBJ2-7; 9 bases are shared with TRBD1. TRBV5-3 is designated an ORF whose function remains uncertain. Trimming cost V 8 bases and J 2 bases; bases outside gene matches: 11. This CDR3 is built from 15 residues. The CDR3 nucleotides read TGTGCCAGCAGAAACCGGGACAGGGTCACCTACGAGCAGTACTTC. Protein product: CASRNRDRVTYEQYF.

The J gene is TRBJ1-5, the V gene TRBV2; 7 bases match TRBD1. Trimming took 7 bases from V and 6 from J; bases not matched to a gene: 9. The CDR3 consists of 14 residues. Looked up from germline, CDR1 is SNHLY and CDR2 is FYNNEI. The CDR3 coding sequence is TGTGCCAGCAACACCCAGGGGGGGGGTCAGCCCCAGCATTTT. Protein sequence: CASNTQGGGQPQHF. The complete variable domain, with remaining parts taken from reference TRBV2 and TRBJ1-5, reads EPEVTQTPSHQVTQMGQEVILRCVPISNHLYFYWYRQILGQKVEFLVSFYNNEISEKSEIFDDQFSVERPDGSNFTLKIRSTKLEDSAMYFCASNTQGGGQPQHFGDGTRLSIL.

The chain has TRBV18 and TRBJ2-7, with 9 nucleotides matching TRBD2. The CDR3 length is 14 residues. Trimming took 3 bases from V and 7 from J; bases not matched to a gene: 7. The germline gives CDR1 KGHSH, CDR2 LQKENI. The DNA for the CDR3 is TGTGCCAGCTCACCGGCGGGAGGGCCGAGGGAGCAGTACTTC. It codes for CASSPAGGPREQYF.

V gene TRBV6-5 combines with J gene TRBJ2-1; no reliable D call. Germline CDR1 is MNHEY and CDR2 is SVGAGI. CDR3 length: 11 residues. Trimming took off 8 bases at V and 12 bases at J, with 14 bases between the two ends. CDR3 sequence: CASGELVGQFF. The CDR3 DNA reads as TGTGCCAGCGGGGAATTAGTTGGGCAGTTCTTC.

The chain has TRBV9 and TRBJ2-2, with a possible D match to TRBD2 (6 bases). Trimming left V 2 bases short and J 6 bases short, with 11 bases between. The CDR3 covers 14 residues. Per the germline V gene, CDR1 is SGDLS and CDR2 is YYNGEE. The CDR3 here is CASSVPGDPGELFF. The DNA for the CDR3 is TGTGCCAGCAGCGTCCCGGGGGACCCCGGGGAGCTGTTTTTT. Drawing the rest from reference TRBV9 and TRBJ2-2, the complete variable domain is DSGVTQTPKHLITATGQRVTLRCSPRSGDLSVYWYQQSLDQGLQFLIQYYNGEERAKGNILERFSAQQFPDLHSELNLSSLELGDSALYFCASSVPGDPGELFFGEGSRLTVL.

The chain links TRBV5-1 to TRBJ2-2; D uncertain. V dropped 3 bases and J dropped 4 bases, with 7 bases sitting between them. This CDR3 is 13 amino acids long. Germline V gene data show CDR1 as SGHRS and CDR2 as YFSETQ. The DNA for the CDR3 is TGCGCCAGCAGCTACCATGTCACCGGGGAGCTGTTTTTT. This sequence encodes CASSYHVTGELFF.

The chain is built from TRBV5-4 and TRBJ2-7; tentative D call: TRBD1 (6 bases). Trimming cost V 9 bases and J 0 bases, with 10 bases left between them. There are 12 residues in the CDR3. Germline V lookup: CDR1 SGHNT, CDR2 YYREEE (reference sequence). DNA of the CDR3: TGTGCCACAGGGGACAACTCCTACGAGCAGTACTTC. Amino acids: CATGDNSYEQYF.

This clone came up once. The rearrangement uses TRBV2 and TRBJ1-2, with a tentative D call TRBD1 (6 bases). CDR3 length: 12 residues. In germline, CDR1 is SNHLY, CDR2 FYNNEI. The V gene lost 7 bases and the J gene lost 4 bases, with 10 bases spanning the gap. CDR3 in DNA: TGTGCCAGCAAAACAGGGCTCTATGGCTACACCTTC. Protein product: CASKTGLYGYTF.

The chain carries TRBV5-4 and TRBJ1-2; D is unclear. The V end was cut by 4 bases, the J end by 4 bases, with 11 bases between. This CDR3 has 13 residues. Germline V lookup: CDR1 SGHNT, CDR2 YYREEE (reference sequence). Here the CDR3 reads CASSPSWSYGYTF. As DNA, the CDR3 is TGTGCCAGCAGCCCTAGTTGGTCCTATGGCTACACCTTC.

V is TRBV11-2 and J is TRBJ2-7; tentatively, D is TRBD1 (5 bases). The CDR3 has 14 residues. The V gene's germline CDR1 is SGHAT and CDR2 FQNNGV. Trimming stripped 5 bases from V and 3 bases from J, with 14 bases between. CDR3: CASSGQGFGYEQYF. CDR3 sequence (DNA): TGTGCCAGCAGCGGGCAGGGTTTCGGCTACGAGCAGTACTTC.

The rearrangement links TRBV7-7 to TRBJ2-3; no reliable D call. Germline CDR1 is SSHAT and CDR2 is FNYEAQ (reference sequence). Trimming removed 3 bases from V and 4 bases from J, with 8 bases in between. There are 13 residues in the CDR3. CDR3 in DNA: TGTGCCAGCAGCTTGGGCTACTCAGATACGCAGTATTTT. As protein: CASSLGYSDTQYF.

Of note for this clone: The germline gene is not matched at one end of the junction; a read error may be the cause. The chain combines TRBV5-1 with TRBJ2-1; the D call may be TRBD1 or TRBD2 (5 bases each). CDR1 is SGHRS and CDR2 is YFSETQ in the germline V gene. CDR3 length equals 14 residues. DNA of the CDR3: TGCGCCACCAGCTGGGACCCCCGAAGTAATGAGCAGTTCTTC. Amino acid sequence: CATSWDPRSNEQFF. Based on the CDR3 plus reference TRBV5-1 and TRBJ2-1, the full variable domain is KAGVTQTPRYLIKTRGQQVTLSCSPISGHRSVSWYQQTPGQGLQFLFEYFSETQRNKGNFPGRFSGRQFSNSRSEMNVSTLELGDSALYLCATSWDPRSNEQFFGPGTRLTVL.

DNA of the CDR3: TGTGCCAGCAGTGAGGCGCCGAGCTCCTACAATGAGCAGTTCTTC. Translation gives CASSEAPSSYNEQFF. V and J are TRBV2 and TRBJ2-1; no definite D call. CDR3 length equals 15 residues. The ends were cut back, 3 bases at V and 0 bases at J, with 9 bases in the middle. Per the germline V gene, CDR1 is SNHLY and CDR2 is FYNNEI.

The rearrangement joins TRBV21-1 to TRBJ1-2. TRBV21-1 is tagged as a pseudogene. The CDR3 is 14 amino acids. The CDR3 DNA is TGTGCCAGCAGCAAAGCGCCGTTTAACTATGGCTACACCTTC. Amino acids: CASSKAPFNYGYTF.